This T cell receptor (beta chain) stems from a study of glioma-infiltrating T cells after dendritic cell vaccination. Assay: immunoSEQ multiplex PCR; the TCRdb copy retains only in-frame clones and omits some. The sample includes 71,000 or so clones, about four fifths of them seen just once. V lost 4 bases, J lost 6 bases, and 9 bases stayed unmatched. CDR1 is LGHNA and CDR2 is YNFKEQ in the germline V gene. The CDR3 is made up of 16 amino acids. This sequence originates from a human donor with glioblastoma. Sequencing was performed on blood, taken before dendritic cell vaccination. V is TRBV4-2 and J is TRBJ2-2; TRBD2 agrees at 9 bases. The CDR3, as DNA: TGTGCCAGCAGCCCTGGGGAACCTAGCGGGGCCGGGGAGCTGTTTTTT. It yields the protein CASSPGEPSGAGELFF.